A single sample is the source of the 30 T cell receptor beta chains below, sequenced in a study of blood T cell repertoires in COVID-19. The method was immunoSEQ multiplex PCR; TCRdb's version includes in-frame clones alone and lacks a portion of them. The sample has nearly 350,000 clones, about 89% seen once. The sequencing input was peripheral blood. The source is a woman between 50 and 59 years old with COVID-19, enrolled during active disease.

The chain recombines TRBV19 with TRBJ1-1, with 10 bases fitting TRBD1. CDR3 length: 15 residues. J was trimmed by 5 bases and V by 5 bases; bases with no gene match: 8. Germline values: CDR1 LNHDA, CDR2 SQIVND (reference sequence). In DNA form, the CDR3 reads TGTGCCAGTAGTCGCCCCGGGACAGGGGAAACTGAAGCTTTCTTT. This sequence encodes CASSRPGTGETEAFF.

CDR3 region: CASSLLTPGHLHEKLFF. The CDR3 DNA sequence: TGTGCCAGCAGCCTTCTAACTCCGGGACACCTACATGAAAAACTGTTTTTT. This rearrangement joins TRBV3-1 (or the pseudogene TRBV3-2) to TRBJ1-4; a weak D match, TRBD1 (6 bases). CDR3 length equals 17 residues. V shed 4 bases and J shed 6 bases, with 21 bases lying between them. CDR1 and CDR2 from the germline V gene are LGHDT and YNNKEL (reference sequence).

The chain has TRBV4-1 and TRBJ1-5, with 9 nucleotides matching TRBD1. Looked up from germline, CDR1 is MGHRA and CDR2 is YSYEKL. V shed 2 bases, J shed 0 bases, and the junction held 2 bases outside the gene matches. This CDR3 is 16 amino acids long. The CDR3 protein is CASSQWDRDSNQPQHF. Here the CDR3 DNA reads TGCGCCAGCAGCCAATGGGACAGGGATAGCAATCAGCCCCAGCATTTT.

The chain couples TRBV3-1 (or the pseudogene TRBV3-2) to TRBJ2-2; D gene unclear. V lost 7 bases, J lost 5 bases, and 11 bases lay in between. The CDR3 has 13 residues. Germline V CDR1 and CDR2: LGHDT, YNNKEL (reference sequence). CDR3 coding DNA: TGTGCCAGCAACTATCTAGGAACCGGGGAGCTGTTTTTT. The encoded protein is CASNYLGTGELFF.

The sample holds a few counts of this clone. CDR3 DNA sequence: TGTGCCAGCAGTCCCAGGGGGCACAGTCCCCAGCATTTT. Translation: CASSPRGHSPQHF. V gene TRBV6-2 or TRBV6-3 combines with J gene TRBJ1-5, with TRBD1 matching over 8 bases. Germline CDR1 reads MNHEY; CDR2 reads SVGEGT. The CDR3 contains 13 residues. V lost 5 bases, J lost 10 bases, and 7 bases stayed unmatched.

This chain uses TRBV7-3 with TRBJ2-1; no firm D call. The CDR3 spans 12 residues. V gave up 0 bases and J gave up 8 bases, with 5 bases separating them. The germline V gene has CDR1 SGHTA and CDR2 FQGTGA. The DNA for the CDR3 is TGTGCCAGCAGCTTAACGCCGGATGAGCAGTTCTTC. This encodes CASSLTPDEQFF.

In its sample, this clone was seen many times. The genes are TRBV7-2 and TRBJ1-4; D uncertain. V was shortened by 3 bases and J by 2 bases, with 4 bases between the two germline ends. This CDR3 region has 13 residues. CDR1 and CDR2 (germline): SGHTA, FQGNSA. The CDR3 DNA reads TGTGCCAGCAGCTTCTACACTAATGAAAAACTGTTTTTT. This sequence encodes CASSFYTNEKLFF.

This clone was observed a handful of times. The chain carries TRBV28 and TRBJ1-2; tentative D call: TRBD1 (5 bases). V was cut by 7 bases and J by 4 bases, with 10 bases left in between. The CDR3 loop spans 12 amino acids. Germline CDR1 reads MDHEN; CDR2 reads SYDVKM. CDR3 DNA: TGTGCCAGCATTTCAGGGCCCTATGGCTACACCTTC. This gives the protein CASISGPYGYTF.

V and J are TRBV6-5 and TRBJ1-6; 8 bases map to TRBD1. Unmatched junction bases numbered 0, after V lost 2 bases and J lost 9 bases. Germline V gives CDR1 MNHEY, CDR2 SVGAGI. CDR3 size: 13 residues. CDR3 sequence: CASSYTGGSPLHF. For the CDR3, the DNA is TGTGCCAGCAGTTACACAGGGGGTTCACCCCTCCACTTT.

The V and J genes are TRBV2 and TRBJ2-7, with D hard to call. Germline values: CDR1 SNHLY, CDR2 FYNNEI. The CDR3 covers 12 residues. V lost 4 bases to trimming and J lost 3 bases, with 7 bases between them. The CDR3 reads CASSVSLYEQYF. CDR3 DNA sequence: TGTGCCAGCAGTGTTAGCCTCTACGAGCAGTACTTC. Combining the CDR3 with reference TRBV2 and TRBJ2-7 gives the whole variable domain EPEVTQTPSHQVTQMGQEVILRCVPISNHLYFYWYRQILGQKVEFLVSFYNNEISEKSEIFDDQFSVERPDGSNFTLKIRSTKLEDSAMYFCASSVSLYEQYFGPGTRLTVT.

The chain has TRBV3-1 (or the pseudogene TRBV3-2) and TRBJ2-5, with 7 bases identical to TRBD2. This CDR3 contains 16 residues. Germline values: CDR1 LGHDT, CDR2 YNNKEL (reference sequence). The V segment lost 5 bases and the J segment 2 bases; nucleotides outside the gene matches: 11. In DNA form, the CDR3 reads TGTGCCAGCAGCTCCCGGGGGAGGGGAGCGCAAGAGACCCAGTACTTC. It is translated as CASSSRGRGAQETQYF.

The CDR3 loop is CASSWMDISYEQYF. The CDR3 DNA reads as TGTGCCAGCAGTTGGATGGACATCTCCTACGAGCAGTACTTC. This chain links TRBV9 with TRBJ2-7; weak D call: TRBD1 (5 bases). V was trimmed by 5 bases and J by 0 bases, leaving 12 bases between them. This CDR3 spans 14 amino acids. Germline CDR1 reads SGDLS; CDR2 reads YYNGEE.

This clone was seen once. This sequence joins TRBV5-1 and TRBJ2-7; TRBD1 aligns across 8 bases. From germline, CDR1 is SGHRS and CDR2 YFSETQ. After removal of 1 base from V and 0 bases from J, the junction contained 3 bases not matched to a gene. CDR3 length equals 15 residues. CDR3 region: CASSLQGAGSYEQYF. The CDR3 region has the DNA TGCGCCAGCAGCTTGCAGGGGGCAGGCTCCTACGAGCAGTACTTC. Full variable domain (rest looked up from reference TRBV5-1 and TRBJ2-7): KAGVTQTPRYLIKTRGQQVTLSCSPISGHRSVSWYQQTPGQGLQFLFEYFSETQRNKGNFPGRFSGRQFSNSRSEMNVSTLELGDSALYLCASSLQGAGSYEQYFGPGTRLTVT.

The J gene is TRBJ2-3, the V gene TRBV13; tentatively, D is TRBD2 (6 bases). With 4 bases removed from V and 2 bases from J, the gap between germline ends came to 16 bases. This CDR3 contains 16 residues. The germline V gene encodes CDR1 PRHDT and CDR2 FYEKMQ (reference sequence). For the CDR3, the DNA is TGTGCCAGCAGCTATCGTGATAGCGGTACCACAGATACGCAGTATTTT. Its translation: CASSYRDSGTTDTQYF.

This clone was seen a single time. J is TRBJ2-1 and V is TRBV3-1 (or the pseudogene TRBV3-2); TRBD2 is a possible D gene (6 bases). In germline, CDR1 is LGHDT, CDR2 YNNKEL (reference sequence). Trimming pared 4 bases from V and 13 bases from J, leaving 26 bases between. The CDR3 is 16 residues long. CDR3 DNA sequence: TGTGCCAGCAGCCCAGATGAGAGGGCCGGGGGTTTGAGCCAGTTCTTC. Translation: CASSPDERAGGLSQFF.

The CDR3: CASSLGTTYETQYF. For the CDR3, the DNA is TGTGCCAGCAGCTTGGGAACTACTTACGAGACCCAGTACTTC. The rearrangement links TRBV5-4 to TRBJ2-5; D remains ambiguous. This CDR3 spans 14 amino acids. Trimming took off 0 bases at V and 5 bases at J, with 11 bases between the two ends. Germline V CDR1 and CDR2: SGHNT, YYREEE (reference sequence).

The CDR3 sequence: CASSVGGTGTYNEQFF. DNA of the CDR3: TGTGCCAGCAGCGTAGGGGGGACAGGGACCTACAATGAGCAGTTCTTC. V is TRBV9 and J is TRBJ2-1; 9 nucleotides line up with TRBD1. The CDR3 runs 16 residues. V was clipped by 0 bases and J by 2 bases; unmatched bases: 3. Germline V lookup: CDR1 SGDLS, CDR2 YYNGEE.

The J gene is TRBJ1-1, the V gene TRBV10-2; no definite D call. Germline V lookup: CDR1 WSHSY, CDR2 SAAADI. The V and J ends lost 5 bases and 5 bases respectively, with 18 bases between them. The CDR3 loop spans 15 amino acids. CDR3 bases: TGCGCCAGCAGTCGGGAGTGGAGGGCGGATACTGAAGCTTTCTTT. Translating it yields CASSREWRADTEAFF.

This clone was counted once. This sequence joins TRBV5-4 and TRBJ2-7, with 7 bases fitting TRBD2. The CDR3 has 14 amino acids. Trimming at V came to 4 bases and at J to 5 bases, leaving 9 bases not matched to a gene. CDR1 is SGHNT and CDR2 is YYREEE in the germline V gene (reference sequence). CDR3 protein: CASSPGTILHEQYF. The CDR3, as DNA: TGTGCCAGCAGCCCCGGGACTATCCTCCACGAGCAGTACTTC.

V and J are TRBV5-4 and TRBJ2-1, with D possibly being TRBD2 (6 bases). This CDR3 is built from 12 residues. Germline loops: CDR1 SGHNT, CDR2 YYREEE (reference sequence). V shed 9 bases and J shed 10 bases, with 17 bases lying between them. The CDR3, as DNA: TGTGCCAATTCCATGGGGGGAGTCGAGCAGTTCTTC. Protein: CANSMGGVEQFF. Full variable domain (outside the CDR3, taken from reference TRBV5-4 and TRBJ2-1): ETGVTQSPTHLIKTRGQQVTLRCSSQSGHNTVSWYQQALGQGPQFIFQYYREEENGRGNFPPRFSGLQFPNYSSELNVNALELDDSALYLCANSMGGVEQFFGPGTRLTVL.

The CDR3 protein is CASRLRPGQGVETQYF. CDR3 DNA sequence: TGTGCCAGCAGACTCCGGCCGGGACAGGGGGTTGAGACCCAGTACTTC. The chain joins TRBV11-2 to TRBJ2-5; 11 nucleotides match TRBD1. The CDR3 loop spans 16 amino acids. V lost 6 bases and J lost 5; bases outside the gene matches: 11. Germline CDR1 is SGHAT and CDR2 is FQNNGV.

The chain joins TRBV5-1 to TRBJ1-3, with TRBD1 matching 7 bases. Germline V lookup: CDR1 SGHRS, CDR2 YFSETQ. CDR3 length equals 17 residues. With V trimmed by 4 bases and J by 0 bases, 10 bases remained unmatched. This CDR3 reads CASSTIQGTGSGNTIYF. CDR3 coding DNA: TGCGCCAGCAGCACTATACAGGGGACGGGCTCTGGAAACACCATATATTTT.

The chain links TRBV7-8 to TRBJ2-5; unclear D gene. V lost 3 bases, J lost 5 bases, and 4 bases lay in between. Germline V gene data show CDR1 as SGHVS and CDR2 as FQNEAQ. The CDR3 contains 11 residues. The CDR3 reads CASSFLETQYF. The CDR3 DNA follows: TGTGCCAGCAGCTTCCTGGAGACCCAGTACTTC.

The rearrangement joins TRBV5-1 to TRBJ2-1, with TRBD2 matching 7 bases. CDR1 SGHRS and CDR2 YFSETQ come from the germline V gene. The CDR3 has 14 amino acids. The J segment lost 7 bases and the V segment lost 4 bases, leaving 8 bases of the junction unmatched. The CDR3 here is CASSQATSRNEQFF. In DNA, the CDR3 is TGCGCCAGCAGCCAGGCGACTAGCCGGAATGAGCAGTTCTTC.

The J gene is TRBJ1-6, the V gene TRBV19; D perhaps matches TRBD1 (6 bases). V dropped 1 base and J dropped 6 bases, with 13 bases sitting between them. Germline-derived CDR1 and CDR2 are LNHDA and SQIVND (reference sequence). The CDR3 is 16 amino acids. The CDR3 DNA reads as TGTGCCAGTAGTATAGGAGTGGGGGCGCGTAATTCACCCCTCCACTTT. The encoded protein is CASSIGVGARNSPLHF.

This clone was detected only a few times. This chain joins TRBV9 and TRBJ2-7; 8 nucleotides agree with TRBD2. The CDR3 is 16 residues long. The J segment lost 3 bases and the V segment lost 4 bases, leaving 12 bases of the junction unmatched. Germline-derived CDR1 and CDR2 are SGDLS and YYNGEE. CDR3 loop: CASSPREGGGHYEQYF. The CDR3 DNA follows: TGTGCCAGCAGCCCCCGGGAGGGGGGGGGACACTACGAGCAGTACTTC.

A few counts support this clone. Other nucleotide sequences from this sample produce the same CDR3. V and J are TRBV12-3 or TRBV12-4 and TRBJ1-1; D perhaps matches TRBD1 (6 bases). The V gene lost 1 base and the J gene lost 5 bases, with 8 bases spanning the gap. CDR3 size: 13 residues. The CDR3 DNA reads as TGTGCCAGCAGTTTAGGGGGGCGGACTGAAGCTTTCTTT. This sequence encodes CASSLGGRTEAFF.

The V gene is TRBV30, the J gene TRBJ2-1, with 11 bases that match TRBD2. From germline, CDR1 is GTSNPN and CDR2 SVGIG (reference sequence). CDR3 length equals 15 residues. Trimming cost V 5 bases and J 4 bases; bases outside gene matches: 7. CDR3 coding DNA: TGTGCCTGGCGTAAGACTAGCGGGACTTACAATGAGCAGTTCTTC. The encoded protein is CAWRKTSGTYNEQFF.

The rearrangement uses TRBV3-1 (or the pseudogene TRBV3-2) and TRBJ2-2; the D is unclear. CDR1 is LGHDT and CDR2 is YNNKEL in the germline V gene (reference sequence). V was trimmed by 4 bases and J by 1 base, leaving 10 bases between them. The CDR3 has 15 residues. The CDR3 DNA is TGTGCCAGCAGCCCGCGGAGTAAGAACACCGGGGAGCTGTTTTTT. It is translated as CASSPRSKNTGELFF.

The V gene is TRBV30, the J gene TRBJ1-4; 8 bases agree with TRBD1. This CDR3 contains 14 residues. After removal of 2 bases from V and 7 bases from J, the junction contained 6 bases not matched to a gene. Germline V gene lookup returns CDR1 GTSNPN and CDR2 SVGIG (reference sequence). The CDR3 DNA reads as TGTGCCTGGAGTAAACAGGGGGTGCGTGAAAAACTGTTTTTT. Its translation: CAWSKQGVREKLFF. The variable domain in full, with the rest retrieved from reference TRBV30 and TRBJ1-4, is SQTIHQWPATLVQPVGSPLSLECTVEGTSNPNLYWYRQAAGRGLQLLFYSVGIGQISSEVPQNLSASRPQDRQFILSSKKLLLSDSGFYLCAWSKQGVREKLFFGSGTQLSVL.